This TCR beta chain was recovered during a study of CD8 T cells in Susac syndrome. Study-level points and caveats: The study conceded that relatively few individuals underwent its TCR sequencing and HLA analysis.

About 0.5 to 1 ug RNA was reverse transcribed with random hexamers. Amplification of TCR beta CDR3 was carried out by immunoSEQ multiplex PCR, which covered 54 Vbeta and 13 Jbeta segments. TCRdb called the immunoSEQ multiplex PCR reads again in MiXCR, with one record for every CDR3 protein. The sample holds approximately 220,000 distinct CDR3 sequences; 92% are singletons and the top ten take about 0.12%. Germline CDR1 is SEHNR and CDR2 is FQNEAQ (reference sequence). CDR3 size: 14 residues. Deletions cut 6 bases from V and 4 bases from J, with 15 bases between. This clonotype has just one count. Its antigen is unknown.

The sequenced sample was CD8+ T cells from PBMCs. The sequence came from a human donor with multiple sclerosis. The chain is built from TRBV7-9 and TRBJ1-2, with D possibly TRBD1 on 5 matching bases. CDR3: CASRKEGLLYGYTF. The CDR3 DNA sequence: TGTGCCAGCAGGAAGGAGGGACTACTCTATGGCTACACCTTC.